A selection of T cell receptor beta chains follows, all from one sample in a study of OX40 agonist ivuxolimab in advanced cancers. Sequencing was performed with immunoSEQ multiplex PCR; in TCRdb, only in-frame clones are kept and a portion is missing. Among around 70,000 clones, approximately 80% were seen once, and the ten largest hold roughly 1.9%. The source material was CD4+ or CD8+ T cells sorted from blood, sampled in a trial of the OX40 agonist ivuxolimab. The receptors were gathered from an adult with an advanced solid tumor such as melanoma, head and neck, liver or kidney cancer. Both conserved end residues are part of each CDR3. A D gene is named only where the DNA matches it firmly. Only some rows state a clone size, as once, few, many or a class for expanded clones.

J gene	D gene	clone size	V gene	CDR3 DNA	CDR3 protein
TRBJ1-2	.	.	TRBV28	TGTGCCAGCAGTTCAGAAAACTATGGCTACACCTTC	CASSSENYGYTF
TRBJ1-1	.	once	TRBV19	TGTGCCAGTAGTAGGACAGCTAACACTGAAGCTTTCTTT	CASSRTANTEAFF
TRBJ2-7	TRBD1	.	TRBV9	TGTGCCAGCAGCCTCGACGGGACAGGGGGCTACGAGCAGTACTTC	CASSLDGTGGYEQYF
TRBJ1-2	.	few	TRBV30	TGTGCCTGGAGTGTAGGGGCCGGCTACACCTTC	CAWSVGAGYTF
TRBJ2-1	TRBD1	.	TRBV5-1	TGCGCCAGCAGCCCGGGACAGTCTAAAAATGAGCAGTTCTTC	CASSPGQSKNEQFF
TRBJ1-2	.	.	TRBV2	TGTGCCAGCAGTGAATTGGCCGCTTATGGCTACACCTTC	CASSELAAYGYTF
TRBJ2-6	.	.	TRBV4-2	TGTGCCAGCAGCTCCTCCTCCGGGTTCGGGGCCAACGTCCTGACTTTC	CASSSSSGFGANVLTF
TRBJ2-7	TRBD1	.	TRBV6-1	TGTGCCAGCAGTCCTCTTCGGCAGGGGGCATCCGAGCAGTACTTC	CASSPLRQGASEQYF
TRBJ2-7	TRBD1	.	TRBV30	TGTGCCTGGAGCGGAGGGACAGGGTACGCCTACGAGCAGTACTTC	CAWSGGTGYAYEQYF
TRBJ1-5	.	.	TRBV15	TGTGCCACCAGACAGGATTATAGCAATCAGCCCCAGCATTTT	CATRQDYSNQPQHF
TRBJ1-3	.	.	TRBV2	TGTGCCAGCCGGGACACCGCCTCTGGAAACACCATATATTTT	CASRDTASGNTIYF
TRBJ2-3	.	once	TRBV7-2	TGTGCCAGCAGCTTAGGGGGTAGGACTGATTTCACGCAGTATTTT	CASSLGGRTDFTQYF
TRBJ1-5	.	.	TRBV6-6	TGTGCCAGCAGTTACACAGGGAATCAGCCCCAGCATTTT	CASSYTGNQPQHF
TRBJ1-5	.	.	TRBV19	TGTGCCAGTAGTTGGGGACTCCTCGGCAATCAGCCCCAGCATTTT	CASSWGLLGNQPQHF
TRBJ2-1	.	.	TRBV28	TGTGCCAGCAGTTTACAGGAGGGCTACAATGAGCAGTTCTTC	CASSLQEGYNEQFF
TRBJ2-7	TRBD2	.	TRBV11-2	TGTGCCAGCAGTTTGTGGGGAGCGGGAGCCTACGAGCAGTACTTC	CASSLWGAGAYEQYF
TRBJ1-3	.	.	TRBV10-2	TGCGCCAGCAGTGAGGAGGGGGCTGGAAACACCATATATTTT	CASSEEGAGNTIYF
TRBJ1-3	TRBD1	few	TRBV2	TGTGCCAGCAGCGTTTCGACAGGGCCCTTCTCTGGAAACACCATATATTTT	CASSVSTGPFSGNTIYF
TRBJ2-7	.	.	TRBV10-1	TGCGCCAGCAGTGAAGGGGATCTCTACGAGCAGTACTTC	CASSEGDLYEQYF
TRBJ2-1	TRBD2	.	TRBV7-2	TGTGCCAGCAGCTTGGCTAGCGGGGGGGCTTACAATGAGCAGTTCTTC	CASSLASGGAYNEQFF
TRBJ1-2	.	.	TRBV25-1	TGTGCCAGCAGTGCTGACGGAATATTAAGGGGCTACACCTTC	CASSADGILRGYTF
TRBJ1-6	.	.	TRBV5-1	TGCGCCAGCAGCTTAGGGGTAACAGATAATTCACCCCTCCACTTT	CASSLGVTDNSPLHF
TRBJ2-7	TRBD1	.	TRBV5-5	TGCGCCAGCAGCCAAGCCCCGGGACAGGCAACCTACGAGCAGTACTTC	CASSQAPGQATYEQYF
TRBJ2-6	TRBD1	.	TRBV28	TGTGCCAGCAAAGCCGGGACAGACTTCTCTGGGGCCAACGTCCTGACTTTC	CASKAGTDFSGANVLTF
TRBJ1-6	.	few	TRBV5-1	TGCGCCAGCAGTAATGACATTGAAAGTTCACCCCTCCACTTT	CASSNDIESSPLHF
TRBJ2-1	.	.	TRBV27	TGTGCCAGCAGCTTTTCTAGAAAAACCTACAATGAGCAGTTCTTC	CASSFSRKTYNEQFF
TRBJ2-1	.	.	TRBV11-2	TGTGCCAGCAGCTTAAGTCTAAGCGGGAATGAGCAGTTCTTC	CASSLSLSGNEQFF
TRBJ1-2	.	.	TRBV19	TGTGCCAGTAGTCCCGGGACTCCGAGGGCCTATGGCTACACCTTC	CASSPGTPRAYGYTF